A selection of T cell receptor beta chains follows, all from one sample in a study of cytomegalovirus exposure and HLA in healthy donors. The data were produced by immunoSEQ multiplex PCR, yet TCRdb's version contains in-frame clones alone and is incomplete. Of 150,000 or so clones in the sample, approximately 82% are singletons; the top ten hold around 6.6%. Sequencing used PBMCs. These receptors were collected from a woman between 50 and 59 years old in good health and CMV-seropositive. Both conserved end residues are trimmed from each CDR3. The D gene is left open where the match is weak.

j_call d_call v_call cdr3_aa
TRBJ1-2 TRBD1 TRBV29-1 SVDRTGGDYGYT
TRBJ2-1 TRBD2 TRBV7-2 ASSFLPSAGAAGEQF
TRBJ2-6 NA TRBV18 ASSPQGNQIGANVLT
TRBJ2-7 NA TRBV4-1 ASSQGGVQGSNEQY
TRBJ2-7 TRBD2 TRBV4-1 ASSSSGGSYEQY
TRBJ1-4 TRBD1 TRBV27 ASSSAGTGEKLF
TRBJ2-2 NA TRBV30 AWSAGVVPGELF
TRBJ1-6 TRBD1 TRBV9 ASSGQGFIDSPLH
TRBJ1-2 NA TRBV9 ASSVGQENYGYT
TRBJ1-6 NA TRBV7-2 ASSLGLRLH
TRBJ1-3 NA TRBV7-9 ASSLAAGQSGNTIY